Listed below are T cell receptor beta chains from one sample, sequenced in a study of a mutant IDH1 vaccine in newly diagnosed glioma. Their cognate antigens are unknown. Clones were read by immunoSEQ multiplex PCR, and TCRdb kept only the in-frame ones, dropping some. This table has roughly 76,000 clones, 65% to 90% appearing once. The sequenced sample was PBMCs, obtained from a glioma patient whose treatment included an IDH1 peptide vaccine. The receptors stem from a man aged 25-45 years with glioma. Some clones in this sample may be carry-over from other donors' samples. Both conserved end residues are part of each CDR3. Fields, in order: clone size, V gene, J gene, D gene, CDR3 protein, CDR3 DNA. D genes are given only for firm matches. The size field is filled for only some rows; it gives once, few, many or a size class.

>-|TRBV6-5|TRBJ2-7|TRBD1
CASSYEGQGLYEQYF
TGTGCCAGCAGTTACGAGGGACAGGGCCTCTACGAGCAGTACTTC
>-|TRBV25-1|TRBJ1-5|-
CASSLATFSPQHF
TGTGCCAGCAGTCTGGCGACCTTTTCGCCCCAGCATTTT
>-|TRBV4-1|TRBJ2-3|-
CASSQDQPPSTDTQYF
TGCGCCAGCAGCCAAGATCAACCACCAAGCACAGATACGCAGTATTTT
>-|TRBV12-5|TRBJ1-1|-
CASGLTENTEAFF
TGTGCTAGTGGTTTGACAGAGAACACTGAAGCTTTCTTT
>-|TRBV7-6|TRBJ2-1|TRBD2
CASSIKLAGTYNEQFF
TGTGCCAGCAGCATAAAACTAGCGGGAACCTACAATGAGCAGTTCTTC
>-|TRBV30|TRBJ2-1|-
CAWNPTTENEQFF
TGTGCCTGGAATCCGACCACAGAGAATGAGCAGTTCTTC
>-|TRBV11-2|TRBJ2-1|TRBD2
CASSTSGSSYNEQFF
TGTGCCAGCAGTACAAGCGGGAGCTCCTACAATGAGCAGTTCTTC
>-|TRBV27|TRBJ1-3|-
CASSFRQGIAGNTIYF
TGTGCCAGCAGTTTTAGGCAGGGGATCGCTGGAAACACCATATATTTT
>once|TRBV5-1|TRBJ2-7|-
CASSPSDSEDEQYF
TGCGCCAGCAGCCCTTCCGACAGTGAGGACGAGCAGTACTTC
>once|TRBV9|TRBJ2-2|TRBD1
CASSVPIQGQSNTGELFF
TGTGCCAGCAGCGTACCCATTCAGGGACAGTCGAACACCGGGGAGCTGTTTTTT
>-|TRBV9|TRBJ2-3|TRBD2
CASSALGLASDTQYF
TGTGCCAGCAGCGCCTTGGGACTAGCGAGCGATACGCAGTATTTT
>-|TRBV6-4|TRBJ2-1|TRBD2
CASSERASGSYNEQFF
TGTGCCAGCAGTGAAAGGGCTAGCGGCTCCTACAATGAGCAGTTCTTC
>-|TRBV7-9|TRBJ2-1|-
CASSLGAINEQFF
TGTGCCAGCAGCTTAGGGGCTATCAATGAGCAGTTCTTC
>-|TRBV28|TRBJ2-7|-
CASSLGVPFYEQYF
TGTGCCAGCAGTTTGGGGGTACCCTTCTACGAGCAGTACTTC
>once|TRBV28|TRBJ2-3|-
CASSFTGVSTDTQYF
TGTGCCAGCAGTTTTACGGGAGTTAGCACAGATACGCAGTATTTT
>-|TRBV12-1|TRBJ1-2|-
CASSFAPGQGNYGYTF
TGTGCCAGCAGCTTTGCACCGGGACAGGGGAACTATGGCTACACCTTC